This T cell receptor beta chain was documented in a study of T-cell reconstitution after alpha-beta-depleted transplantation in children. With V trimmed by 5 bases and J by 6 bases, 8 bases remained unmatched. Germline V gene data show CDR1 as SGHVS and CDR2 as FQNEAQ. CDR3 size: 16 residues. Preparation of the TCRbeta library used unique molecular identifiers. TCRdb passed the PCR reads through MiXCR, listing each CDR3 protein once. The repertoire consists of over 85,000 distinct CDR3 sequences, with 10% occurring once and the leading ten covering 8%. This clonotype occurred many times. V is TRBV7-8 and J is TRBJ2-7, with 15 bases identical to TRBD2. The starting material was PBMCs from the stem cell graft donor, obtained from the stem cell graft. This TCR derives from a human donor who donated a stem cell graft to a child with acute lymphoblastic leukemia. The CDR3 sequence: CASSRPGTSGRLEQYF. CDR3 DNA sequence: TGTGCCAGCAGCCGTCCCGGGACTAGCGGGAGGCTCGAGCAGTACTTC.